This T cell receptor beta chain was sequenced in a study of T cell responses to AZD1222 COVID-19 vaccine. TCRdb's copy holds only in-frame clones and misses some; the assay was immunoSEQ multiplex PCR. The data show approximately 100,000 clones, about 89% seen once. This TCR derives from an adult who received the AZD1222 COVID-19 vaccine. The specimen comprised peripheral blood, sampled 28 days after the second AZD1222 dose.

The CDR3 coding sequence is TGTGCCAGCACCCAGGGGCTAGCTGAGTTCTTC. This gives the protein CASTQGLAEFF. J is TRBJ2-1 and V is TRBV27; the D gene is possibly TRBD1 (6 bases). The CDR3 runs 11 residues. Germline V gene lookup returns CDR1 MNHEY and CDR2 SMNVEV (reference sequence). Trimming took 7 bases from V and 14 from J, leaving 15 bases between them.